The 8 T cell receptor beta chains reported below all come from one sample, sequenced in a study of blood T cell repertoires in COVID-19. The repertoire was sequenced with immunoSEQ multiplex PCR; TCRdb's copy has only in-frame clones and lacks some. The sample holds about 95,000 clones, less than 85% seen once. Sequencing used peripheral blood. The receptors derive from a human donor in a cohort sampled during active COVID-19.

This chain connects TRBV7-9 to TRBJ2-3; possibly TRBD1 for D (5 bases). Looked up from germline, CDR1 is SEHNR and CDR2 is FQNEAQ (reference sequence). The length of the CDR3 is 15 residues. Trimming took 3 bases from V and 3 from J, leaving 13 bases between them. The CDR3 loop is CASSLRQGLTDTQYF. The CDR3 coding sequence is TGTGCCAGCAGCTTGCGGCAGGGCCTAACAGATACGCAGTATTTT. Full variable domain (rest looked up from reference TRBV7-9 and TRBJ2-3): DTGVSQNPRHKITKRGQNVTFRCDPISEHNRLYWYRQTLGQGPEFLTYFQNEAQLEKSRLLSDRFSAERPKGSFSTLEIQRTEQGDSAMYLCASSLRQGLTDTQYFGPGTRLTVL.

The V and J genes are TRBV5-1 and TRBJ2-2; 8 bases are a match to TRBD2. V gave up 7 bases and J gave up 2 bases; unmatched junction bases: 7. The CDR3 runs to 15 residues. Germline CDR1 SGHRS, CDR2 YFSETQ. The CDR3 spells CASSPGGVNTGELFF. The CDR3 region has the DNA TGCGCCAGCTCCCCGGGAGGGGTTAACACCGGGGAGCTGTTTTTT.

This chain connects TRBV19 to TRBJ1-1; D is undetermined. Per the germline V gene, CDR1 is LNHDA and CDR2 is SQIVND (reference sequence). The CDR3 length is 13 residues. The V end lost 4 bases, the J end lost 1 base, and 7 bases lay between the germline ends. The CDR3 DNA is TGTGCCAGTAGTAAGAGTAGGAACACTGAAGCTTTCTTT. Amino acid sequence: CASSKSRNTEAFF.

The chain's CDR3 is CAISLAGDNEQFF. For the CDR3, the DNA is TGTGCCATATCACTAGCGGGGGACAATGAGCAGTTCTTC. V and J are TRBV10-3 and TRBJ2-1; TRBD2 matches at 11 bases. CDR3 length equals 13 residues. V shed 9 bases and J 5 bases; nucleotides not matched to a gene: 3. Germline CDR1 and CDR2: ENHRY and SYGVKD.

The CDR3 coding sequence is TGTGCCAGCAGTCCGGGTGGCGGCTCCTACGAGCAGTACTTC. Its translation is CASSPGGGSYEQYF. The V gene is TRBV27, the J gene TRBJ2-7, with D hard to call. Germline values: CDR1 MNHEY, CDR2 SMNVEV (reference sequence). V dropped 5 bases and J dropped 0 bases, with 11 bases sitting between them. This CDR3 region has 14 residues.

This clone was recorded only once. Here the CDR3 DNA reads TGTGCCAGCACCCAGTCAGCGGGGGGGCGCGAGCAGTACTTC. Residues: CASTQSAGGREQYF. The chain uses TRBV3-1 (or the pseudogene TRBV3-2) and TRBJ2-7, with TRBD2 matching over 10 bases. The V gene end was trimmed by 7 bases and the J gene end by 6 bases; junction bases not matched to a gene: 9. The CDR3 spans 14 residues. Germline CDR1 reads LGHDT; CDR2 reads YNNKEL (reference sequence).

The chain carries TRBV29-1 and TRBJ2-2, with D perhaps matching TRBD1 (6 bases). This CDR3 comprises 14 residues. V was cut by 6 bases and J by 4 bases, with 15 bases left in between. Germline V gene sequence: CDR1 SQVTM, CDR2 ANQGSEA. For the CDR3, the DNA is TGCAGCGTAAAGACAGGCATTATCACCGGGGAGCTGTTTTTT. It is translated as CSVKTGIITGELFF.

The chain couples TRBV27 to TRBJ1-6, with D perhaps TRBD1 (6 bases). V lost 5 bases, J lost 8 bases, and 13 bases lay in between. Germline V CDR1 and CDR2: MNHEY, SMNVEV (reference sequence). The CDR3 length is 14 residues. The chain's CDR3 is CASSTLTGYSPLHF. The CDR3 DNA follows: TGTGCCAGCAGTACCTTGACAGGTTATTCACCCCTCCACTTT.